This T cell receptor (beta chain) was found in a study of cytomegalovirus exposure and HLA in healthy donors. Notes on this clone: Its antigen is still unknown. The junction differs from germline at one of its ends, possibly a read error.

Study-level findings and limits: Several of the most significant clusters appeared linked to common viral pathogens, based on a later analysis.

CDR3 length: 14 residues. The germline V gene has CDR1 MNHEY and CDR2 SMNVEV (reference sequence). Researchers ran the PCR with 60 Vbeta and 13 Jbeta primers. Sequencing was performed with immunoSEQ multiplex PCR; in TCRdb, only in-frame clones are kept and a portion is missing. The data show roughly 150,000 clones, 60% to 80% seen once. This sequence originates from a male donor in good health and CMV-seronegative. Sample: PBMCs. The V gene is TRBV27, the J gene TRBJ1-1; no clear D. This CDR3 reads CASSLSEGLTEAFF. The CDR3 DNA reads as TGTGCCAGCAGTCTATCGGAGGGCTTGACTGAAGCTTTCTTT.